This T cell receptor beta chain was captured in a study of T cells in Graves' hyperthyroidism and ophthalmopathy. Study outcomes and limitations: The model foresaw ophthalmopathy a median 6.5 months prior to onset.

To note about this clonotype: The antigen is unknown.

Graves' hyperthyroidism qualified as stable when ophthalmopathy did not progress within 18 months. The authors obtained PBMCs from over 8.5 ml of fresh peripheral blood. J lost 6 bases, V lost 7 bases, and 7 bases had no gene match. The CDR3 is made up of 15 amino acids. Looked up from germline, CDR1 is MNHNS and CDR2 is SASEGT. Using RNA transcripts as the source, TCR beta CDR3 regions were amplified. When the TCR CDR3 underwent first-round RT-PCR, the HTBI primer set was used. MiXCR, run by TCRdb on the multiplex PCR reads, gives a single entry per CDR3 protein. In the table there are about 840,000 distinct CDR3 sequences, around 39% of which are singletons.

This clonotype was obtained from a man in his late teens or twenties with Graves' hyperthyroidism. This chain links TRBV6-1 with TRBJ2-2, with TRBD1 matching 11 bases. The source material was blood. CDR3 bases: TGTGCCAGCAACCAGGACAGGGGGCGTTCCGGGGAGCTGTTTTTT. The encoded protein is CASNQDRGRSGELFF.